The 3 T cell receptor beta chains presented below share a single source sample, sequenced in a study of OX40 agonist ivuxolimab in advanced cancers. The protocol was immunoSEQ multiplex PCR, while the TCRdb copy is restricted to in-frame clones and leaves out a portion. Here the sample spans tens of thousands of clones, about 83% being singletons. The sequences come from CD4+ or CD8+ T cells sorted from blood, collected in a trial of the OX40 agonist ivuxolimab. Source of these receptors: an adult with an advanced solid tumor such as melanoma, head and neck, liver or kidney cancer.

V is TRBV2 and J is TRBJ1-1; TRBD1 aligns across 9 bases. The J segment lost 12 bases and the V segment lost 2 bases, leaving 10 bases of the junction unmatched. This CDR3 is 14 amino acids long. The germline V gene has CDR1 SNHLY and CDR2 FYNNEI. CDR3 in amino acids: CASSERGDRVTTFF. The CDR3 nucleotides read TGTGCCAGCAGTGAACGGGGGGACAGGGTGACAACTTTCTTT.

The chain has TRBV9 and TRBJ2-1; TRBD2 matches at 14 bases. The V gene end was trimmed by 3 bases and the J gene end by 0 bases; junction bases not matched to a gene: 5. In germline, CDR1 is SGDLS, CDR2 YYNGEE. The CDR3 contains 18 residues. CDR3 amino acids: CASSETSGGASSYNEQFF. DNA for the CDR3: TGTGCCAGCAGCGAGACTAGCGGGGGGGCCAGCTCCTACAATGAGCAGTTCTTC.

The V call is TRBV2, the J call TRBJ2-7; D possibly corresponds to TRBD2 (5 bases). This CDR3 is 12 amino acids long. The ends were cut back, 6 bases at V and 3 bases at J, with 9 bases in the middle. The germline V gene encodes CDR1 SNHLY and CDR2 FYNNEI. In nucleotides, the CDR3 is TGTGCCAGCAGACCGGGGATCTACGAGCAGTACTTC. Its protein product is CASRPGIYEQYF.